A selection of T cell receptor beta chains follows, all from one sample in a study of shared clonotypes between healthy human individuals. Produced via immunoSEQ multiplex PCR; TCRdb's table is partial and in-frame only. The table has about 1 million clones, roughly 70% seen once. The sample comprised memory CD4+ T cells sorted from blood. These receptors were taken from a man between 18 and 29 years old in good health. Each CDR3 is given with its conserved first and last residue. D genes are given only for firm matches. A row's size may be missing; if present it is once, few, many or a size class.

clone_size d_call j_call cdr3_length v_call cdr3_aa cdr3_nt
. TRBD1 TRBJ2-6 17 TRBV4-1 CASSRPGQGTGANVLTF TGCGCCAGCAGCCGCCCGGGACAGGGTACCGGGGCCAACGTCCTGACTTTC
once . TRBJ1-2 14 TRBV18 CASSPVRDNYGYTF TGTGCCAGCTCACCTGTCCGTGATAACTATGGCTACACCTTC
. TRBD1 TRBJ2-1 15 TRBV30 CAWKQGASSYNEQFF TGTGCCTGGAAACAGGGGGCTAGCTCCTACAATGAGCAGTTCTTC
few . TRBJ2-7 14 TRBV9 CASSALGSSYEQYF TGTGCCAGCAGCGCGTTGGGCAGCTCCTACGAGCAGTACTTC
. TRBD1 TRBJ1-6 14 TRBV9 CASTPGTGLSPLHF TGTGCCAGCACTCCCGGGACAGGGCTTTCACCCCTCCACTTT
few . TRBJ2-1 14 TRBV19 CASRLDTTDNEQFF TGTGCCAGTAGGCTGGACACTACGGACAATGAGCAGTTCTTC
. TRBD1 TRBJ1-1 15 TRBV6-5 CASRSGTGGRAEAFF TGTGCCAGCAGATCCGGGACAGGGGGCCGGGCTGAAGCTTTCTTT
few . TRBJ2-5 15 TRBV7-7 CASSLDGGPGETQYF TGTGCTAGCAGCTTAGACGGAGGACCCGGGGAGACCCAGTACTTC
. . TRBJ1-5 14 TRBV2 CASSEAGRNQPQHF TGTGCCAGCAGTGAAGCGGGCCGCAATCAGCCCCAGCATTTT
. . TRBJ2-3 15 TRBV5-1 CASSSNVADTDTQYF TGCGCCAGCAGCTCCAACGTAGCGGACACAGATACGCAGTATTTT
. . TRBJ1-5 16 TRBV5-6 CASSITTPGGNQPQHF TGTGCCAGCAGCATAACTACTCCGGGAGGTAATCAGCCCCAGCATTTT
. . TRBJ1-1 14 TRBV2 CASSSLGKNTEAFF TGTGCCAGCAGTTCCTTGGGCAAGAACACTGAAGCTTTCTTT
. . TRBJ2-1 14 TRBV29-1 CSVELTSSYNEQFF TGCAGCGTGGAACTAACTAGTTCCTACAATGAGCAGTTCTTC
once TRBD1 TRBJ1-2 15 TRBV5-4 CASSSTGVIGYGYTF TGTGCCAGCAGTTCGACAGGGGTGATAGGCTATGGCTACACCTTC
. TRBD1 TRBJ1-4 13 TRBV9 CASSRDSNEKLFF TGTGCCAGCAGCCGGGACAGTAATGAAAAACTGTTTTTT
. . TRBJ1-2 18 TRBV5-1 CASSLAFAREPSSYGYTF TGCGCCAGCAGCTTGGCCTTTGCAAGGGAGCCATCAAGCTATGGCTACACCTTC
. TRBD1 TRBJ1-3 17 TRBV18 CASSPSGTGSSGNTIYF TGTGCCAGCTCACCAAGCGGGACAGGTAGCTCTGGAAACACCATATATTTT
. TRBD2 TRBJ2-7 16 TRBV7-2 CASSLRAGVYSYEQYF TGTGCCAGCAGCTTGCGCGCGGGAGTTTACTCCTACGAGCAGTACTTC
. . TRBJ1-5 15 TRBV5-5 CASSLGPSSNQPQHF TGTGCCAGCAGCTTGGGTCCAAGTAGCAATCAGCCCCAGCATTTT
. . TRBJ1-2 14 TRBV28 CASSLGRVRNGYTF TGTGCCAGCAGTTTGGGCAGGGTGAGGAATGGCTACACCTTC
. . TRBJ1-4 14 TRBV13 CASSFGGKGEKLFF TGTGCCAGCAGCTTTGGGGGAAAGGGGGAAAAACTGTTTTTT
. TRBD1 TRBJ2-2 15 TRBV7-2 CASSPLTGGAGELFF TGTGCCAGCAGCCCCTTGACAGGGGGCGCCGGGGAGCTGTTTTTT
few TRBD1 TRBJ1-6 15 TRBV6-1 CASRGGQGVMSPLHF TGTGCCAGCAGGGGGGGACAGGGTGTAATGTCACCCCTCCACTTT
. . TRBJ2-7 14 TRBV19 CASSIQGGTYEQYF TGTGCCAGTAGTATACAGGGGGGTACCTACGAGCAGTACTTC
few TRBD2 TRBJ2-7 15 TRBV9 CASSPGTSGTYEQYF TGTGCCAGCAGCCCAGGGACTAGCGGTACCTACGAGCAGTACTTC